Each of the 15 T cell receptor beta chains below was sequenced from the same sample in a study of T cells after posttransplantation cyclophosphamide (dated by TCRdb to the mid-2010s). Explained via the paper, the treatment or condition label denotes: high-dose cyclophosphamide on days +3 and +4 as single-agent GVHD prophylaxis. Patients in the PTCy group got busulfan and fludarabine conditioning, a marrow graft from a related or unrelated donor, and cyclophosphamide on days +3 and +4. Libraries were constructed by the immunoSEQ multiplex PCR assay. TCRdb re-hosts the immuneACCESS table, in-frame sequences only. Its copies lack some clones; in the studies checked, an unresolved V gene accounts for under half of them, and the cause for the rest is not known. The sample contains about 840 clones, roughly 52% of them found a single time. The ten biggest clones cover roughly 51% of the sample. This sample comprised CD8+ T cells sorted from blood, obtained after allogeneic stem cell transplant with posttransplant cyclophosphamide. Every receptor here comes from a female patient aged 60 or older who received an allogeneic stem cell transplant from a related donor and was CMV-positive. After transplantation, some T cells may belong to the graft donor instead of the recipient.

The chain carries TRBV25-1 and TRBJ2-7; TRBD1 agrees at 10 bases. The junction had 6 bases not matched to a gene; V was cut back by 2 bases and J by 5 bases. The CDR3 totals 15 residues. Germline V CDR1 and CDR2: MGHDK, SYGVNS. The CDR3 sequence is CASSETGTGAHEQYF. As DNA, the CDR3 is TGTGCCAGCAGTGAAACCGGGACAGGGGCCCACGAGCAGTACTTC.

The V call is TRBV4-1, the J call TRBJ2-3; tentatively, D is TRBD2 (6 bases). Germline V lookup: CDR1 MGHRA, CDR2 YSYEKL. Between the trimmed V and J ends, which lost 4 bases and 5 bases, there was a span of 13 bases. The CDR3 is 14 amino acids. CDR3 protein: CASSPGTGGDTQYF. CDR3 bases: TGCGCCAGCAGCCCCGGGACTGGGGGAGATACGCAGTATTTT.

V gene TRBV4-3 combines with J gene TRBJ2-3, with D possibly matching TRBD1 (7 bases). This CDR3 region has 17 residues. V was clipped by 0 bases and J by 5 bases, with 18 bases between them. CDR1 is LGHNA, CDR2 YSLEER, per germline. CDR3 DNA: TGCGCCAGCAGCCAAGACACCGGGACAGAGGGGGGAGATACGCAGTATTTT. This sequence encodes CASSQDTGTEGGDTQYF.

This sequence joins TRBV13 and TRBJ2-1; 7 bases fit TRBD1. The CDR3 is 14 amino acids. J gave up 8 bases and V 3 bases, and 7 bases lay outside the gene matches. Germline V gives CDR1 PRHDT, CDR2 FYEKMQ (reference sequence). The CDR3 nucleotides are TGTGCCAGCAGCTTGACAGGGTCCCGTTATGAGCAGTTCTTC. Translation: CASSLTGSRYEQFF.

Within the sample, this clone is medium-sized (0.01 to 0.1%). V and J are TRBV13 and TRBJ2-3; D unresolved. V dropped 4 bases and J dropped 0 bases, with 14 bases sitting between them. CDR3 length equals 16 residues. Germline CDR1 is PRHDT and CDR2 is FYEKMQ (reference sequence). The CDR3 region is CASSSEKYSSTDTQYF. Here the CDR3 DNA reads TGTGCCAGCAGCTCGGAGAAATATTCTAGCACAGATACGCAGTATTTT. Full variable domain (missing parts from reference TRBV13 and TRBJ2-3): AAGVIQSPRHLIKEKRETATLKCYPIPRHDTVYWYQQGPGQDPQFLISFYEKMQSDKGSIPDRFSAQQFSDYHSELNMSSLELGDSALYFCASSSEKYSSTDTQYFGPGTRLTVL.

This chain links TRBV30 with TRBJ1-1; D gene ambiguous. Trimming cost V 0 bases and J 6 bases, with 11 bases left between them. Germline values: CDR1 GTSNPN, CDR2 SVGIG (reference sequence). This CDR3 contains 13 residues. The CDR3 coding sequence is TGTGCCTGGAGTGTGCAGGCGAGGGCTGAAGCTTTCTTT. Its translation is CAWSVQARAEAFF.

DNA of the CDR3: TGTGCCAGTAGTTCGTACGGGACAGGGGCCCTGAGCTCCTACAATGAGCAGTTCTTC. Its translation is CASSSYGTGALSSYNEQFF. This chain links TRBV19 with TRBJ2-1, with 10 bases fitting TRBD1. The germline CDR1 and CDR2 sequences are LNHDA and SQIVND (reference sequence). The CDR3 is 19 amino acids. The J segment lost 0 bases and the V segment lost 5 bases, leaving 13 bases of the junction unmatched.

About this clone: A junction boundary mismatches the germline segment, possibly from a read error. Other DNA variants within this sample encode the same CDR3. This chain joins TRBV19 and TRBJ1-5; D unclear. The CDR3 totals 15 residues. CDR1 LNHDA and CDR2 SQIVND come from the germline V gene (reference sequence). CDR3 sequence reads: CASSIGRRGNHPHHF. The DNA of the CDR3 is TGTGCCAGTAGTATAGGGAGGAGAGGCAATCATCCCCATCATTTT.

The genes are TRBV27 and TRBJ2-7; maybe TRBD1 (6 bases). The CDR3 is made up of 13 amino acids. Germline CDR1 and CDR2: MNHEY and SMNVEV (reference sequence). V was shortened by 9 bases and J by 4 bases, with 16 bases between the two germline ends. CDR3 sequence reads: CASATGTPYEQYF. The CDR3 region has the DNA TGTGCCAGTGCAACCGGGACACCGTACGAGCAGTACTTC.

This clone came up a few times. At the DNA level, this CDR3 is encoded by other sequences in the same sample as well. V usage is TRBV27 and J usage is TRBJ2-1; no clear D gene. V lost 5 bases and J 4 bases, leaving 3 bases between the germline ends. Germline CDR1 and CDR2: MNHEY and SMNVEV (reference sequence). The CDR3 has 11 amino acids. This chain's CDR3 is CASSLYNEQFF. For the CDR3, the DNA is TGTGCCAGCAGTCTTTACAATGAGCAGTTCTTC.

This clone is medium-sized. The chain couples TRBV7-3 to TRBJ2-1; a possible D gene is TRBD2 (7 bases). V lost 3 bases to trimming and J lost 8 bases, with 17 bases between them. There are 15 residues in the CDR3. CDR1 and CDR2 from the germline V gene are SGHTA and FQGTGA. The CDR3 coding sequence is TGTGCCAGCAGCTTTAGTCGGGGGGCTCGGTATGAGCAGTTCTTC. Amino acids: CASSFSRGARYEQFF.

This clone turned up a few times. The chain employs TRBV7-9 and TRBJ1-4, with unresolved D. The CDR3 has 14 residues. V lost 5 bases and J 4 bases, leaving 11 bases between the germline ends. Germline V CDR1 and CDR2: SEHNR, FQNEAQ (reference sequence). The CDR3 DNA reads TGTGCCAGCAGCGTTGGAGGAAATAATGAAAAACTGTTTTTT. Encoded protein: CASSVGGNNEKLFF.

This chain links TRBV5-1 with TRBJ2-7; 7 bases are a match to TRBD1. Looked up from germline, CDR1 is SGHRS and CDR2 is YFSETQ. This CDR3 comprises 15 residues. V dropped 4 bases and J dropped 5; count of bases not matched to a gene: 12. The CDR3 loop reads CASSPTTGDRDEQYF. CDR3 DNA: TGCGCCAGCAGCCCAACTACAGGGGATAGGGACGAGCAGTACTTC. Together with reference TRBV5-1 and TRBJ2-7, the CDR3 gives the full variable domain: KAGVTQTPRYLIKTRGQQVTLSCSPISGHRSVSWYQQTPGQGLQFLFEYFSETQRNKGNFPGRFSGRQFSNSRSEMNVSTLELGDSALYLCASSPTTGDRDEQYFGPGTRLTVT.

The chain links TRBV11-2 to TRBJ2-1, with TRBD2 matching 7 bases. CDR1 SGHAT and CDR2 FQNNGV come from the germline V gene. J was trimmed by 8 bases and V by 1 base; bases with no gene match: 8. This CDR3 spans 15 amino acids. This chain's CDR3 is CASSLGGRSMDEQFF. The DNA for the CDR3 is TGTGCCAGCAGCTTAGGCGGGAGAAGTATGGATGAGCAGTTCTTC.

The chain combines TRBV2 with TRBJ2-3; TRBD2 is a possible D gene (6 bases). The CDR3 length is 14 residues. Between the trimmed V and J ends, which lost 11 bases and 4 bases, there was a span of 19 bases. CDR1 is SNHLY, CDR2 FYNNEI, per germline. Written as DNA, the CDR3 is TGTGCCCCCCCGCTAGCGAAAAGGCCAGATACGCAGTATTTT. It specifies CAPPLAKRPDTQYF.